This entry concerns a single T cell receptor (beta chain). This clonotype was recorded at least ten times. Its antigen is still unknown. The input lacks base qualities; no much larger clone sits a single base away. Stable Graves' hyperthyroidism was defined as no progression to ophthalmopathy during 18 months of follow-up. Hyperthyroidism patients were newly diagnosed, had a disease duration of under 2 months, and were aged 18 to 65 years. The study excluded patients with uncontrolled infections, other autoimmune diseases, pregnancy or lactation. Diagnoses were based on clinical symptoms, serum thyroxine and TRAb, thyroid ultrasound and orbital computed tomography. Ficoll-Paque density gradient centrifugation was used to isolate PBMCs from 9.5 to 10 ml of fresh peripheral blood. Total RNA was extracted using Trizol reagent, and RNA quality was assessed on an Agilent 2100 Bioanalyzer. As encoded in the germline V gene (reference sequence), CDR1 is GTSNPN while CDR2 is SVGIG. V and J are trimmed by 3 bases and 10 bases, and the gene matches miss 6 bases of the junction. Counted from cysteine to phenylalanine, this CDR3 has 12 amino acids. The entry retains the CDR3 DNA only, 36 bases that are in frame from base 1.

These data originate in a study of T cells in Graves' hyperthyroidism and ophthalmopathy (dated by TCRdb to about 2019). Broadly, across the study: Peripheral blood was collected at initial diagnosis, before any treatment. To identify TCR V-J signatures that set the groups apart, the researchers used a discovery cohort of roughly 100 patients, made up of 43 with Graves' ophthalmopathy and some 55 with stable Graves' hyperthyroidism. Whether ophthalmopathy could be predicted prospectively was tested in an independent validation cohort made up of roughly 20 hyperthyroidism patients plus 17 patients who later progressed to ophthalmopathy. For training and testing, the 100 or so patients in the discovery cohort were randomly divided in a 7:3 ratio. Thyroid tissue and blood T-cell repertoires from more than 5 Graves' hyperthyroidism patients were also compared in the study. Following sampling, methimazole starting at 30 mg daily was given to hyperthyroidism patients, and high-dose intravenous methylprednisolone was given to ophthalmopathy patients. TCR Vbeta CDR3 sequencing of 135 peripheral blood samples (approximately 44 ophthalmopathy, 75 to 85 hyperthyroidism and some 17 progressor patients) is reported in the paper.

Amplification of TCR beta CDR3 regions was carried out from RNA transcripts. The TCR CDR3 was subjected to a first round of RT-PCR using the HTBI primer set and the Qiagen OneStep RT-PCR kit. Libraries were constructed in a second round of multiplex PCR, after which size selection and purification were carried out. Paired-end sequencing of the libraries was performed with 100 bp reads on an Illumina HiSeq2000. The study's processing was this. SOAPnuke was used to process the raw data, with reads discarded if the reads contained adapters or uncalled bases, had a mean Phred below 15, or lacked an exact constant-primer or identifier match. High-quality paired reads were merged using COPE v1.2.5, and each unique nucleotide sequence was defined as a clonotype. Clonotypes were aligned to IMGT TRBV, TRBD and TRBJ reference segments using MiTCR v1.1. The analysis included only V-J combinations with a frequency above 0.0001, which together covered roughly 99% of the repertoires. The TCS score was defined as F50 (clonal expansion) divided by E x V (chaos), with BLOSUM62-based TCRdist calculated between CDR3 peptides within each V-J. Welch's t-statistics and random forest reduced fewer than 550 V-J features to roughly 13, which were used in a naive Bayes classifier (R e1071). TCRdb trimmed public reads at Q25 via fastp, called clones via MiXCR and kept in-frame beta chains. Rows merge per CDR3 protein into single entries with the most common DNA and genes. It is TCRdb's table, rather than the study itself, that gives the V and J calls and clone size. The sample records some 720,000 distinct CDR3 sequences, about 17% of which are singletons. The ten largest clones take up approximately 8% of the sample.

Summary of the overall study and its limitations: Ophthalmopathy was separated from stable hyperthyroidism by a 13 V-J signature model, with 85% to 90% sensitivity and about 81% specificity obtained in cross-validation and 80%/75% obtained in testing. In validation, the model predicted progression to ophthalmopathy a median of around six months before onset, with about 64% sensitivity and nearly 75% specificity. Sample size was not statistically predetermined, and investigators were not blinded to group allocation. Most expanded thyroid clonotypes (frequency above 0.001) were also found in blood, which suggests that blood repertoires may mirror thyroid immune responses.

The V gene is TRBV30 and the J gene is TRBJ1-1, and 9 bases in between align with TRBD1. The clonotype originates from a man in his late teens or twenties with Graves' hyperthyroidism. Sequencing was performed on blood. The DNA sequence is TGTGCCTGGAGAGAGGGACAGGGTGTAGCTTTCTTT. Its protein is CAWREGQGVAFF.